These T cell receptor beta chains were read from a single sample in a study of early T cells in non-severe SARS-CoV-2 infection. TCRdb re-derived calls from the 5' RACE reads in MiXCR, one entry per CDR3 protein. Altogether 56,000 or so distinct CDR3 sequences are present, less than 9.5% being singletons, with the ten largest covering about 4.2%. The source material was whole blood. All receptors derive from an adult who was a healthcare worker with PCR-confirmed SARS-CoV-2 infection or an uninfected control (not recorded which). Each CDR3 is given with its conserved first and last residue. Each record gives: J gene, V gene, CDR3 protein.

J: TRBJ1-5; V: TRBV20-1; CDR3: CSARGTGDQPQHF
J: TRBJ1-1; V: TRBV12-3/TRBV12-4; CDR3: CASSLAGHLNTEAFF
J: TRBJ1-1; V: TRBV7-2; CDR3: CASSQDGNTEAFF
J: TRBJ2-7; V: TRBV3-1; CDR3: CASSSQGGEQYF
J: TRBJ1-6; V: TRBV7-2; CDR3: CASSLSSVSPLHF
J: TRBJ2-7; V: TRBV6-1; CDR3: CASSEGASGQASYEQYF
J: TRBJ2-7; V: TRBV6-6; CDR3: CASSAPRAFYEQYF
J: TRBJ2-4; V: TRBV4-1; CDR3: CASSQEGGDPNQYF
J: TRBJ2-1; V: TRBV24-1; CDR3: CATSDYSGRPHLYNEQFF
J: TRBJ1-5; V: TRBV19; CDR3: CASSIAGGYQPQHF
J: TRBJ1-1; V: TRBV6-5; CDR3: CASSPHEGVNTEAFF
J: TRBJ2-2; V: TRBV7-2; CDR3: CASSLAWGLLNTGELFF
J: TRBJ2-1; V: TRBV5-1; CDR3: CASSTGTPTAEQFF
J: TRBJ2-3; V: TRBV20-1; CDR3: CSARAPGDTQYF
J: TRBJ1-6; V: TRBV30; CDR3: CACPGPAAGLWNSPLHF
J: TRBJ2-5; V: TRBV7-9; CDR3: CASLGEETQYF
J: TRBJ1-2; V: TRBV9; CDR3: CASSVESGMEYGYTF
J: TRBJ2-7; V: TRBV30; CDR3: CAWRSAYEQYF
J: TRBJ2-7; V: TRBV27; CDR3: CASSYSLGTGGYEQYF
J: TRBJ1-2; V: TRBV20-1; CDR3: CSASKGPLNNYGYTF
J: TRBJ2-3; V: TRBV6-5; CDR3: CASSQRQGNTDTQYF
J: TRBJ2-1; V: TRBV5-1; CDR3: CASSLAGGPSHEQFF
J: TRBJ2-7; V: TRBV12-3/TRBV12-4; CDR3: CASRRTSGRGYEQYF
J: TRBJ2-3; V: TRBV5-1; CDR3: CASSQGDFGTDTQYF
J: TRBJ2-7; V: TRBV4-2; CDR3: CASSQAHQGSYEQYF
J: TRBJ2-1; V: TRBV18; CDR3: CASSLPRRPYNEQFF
J: TRBJ2-1; V: TRBV5-1; CDR3: CASRAGTSAYNEQFF
J: TRBJ2-7; V: TRBV18; CDR3: CASSPPGLRDSYGTYEQYF
J: TRBJ2-7; V: TRBV5-1; CDR3: CASSDPRIPVEQYF
J: TRBJ2-1; V: TRBV20-1; CDR3: CSASYREQFF
J: TRBJ1-5; V: TRBV29-1; CDR3: CSVAGNSNQPQHF
J: TRBJ2-7; V: TRBV18; CDR3: CASSRTGGEQYF